These 24 T cell receptor beta chains share one sample of origin, sequenced in a study of Graves' ophthalmopathy and Graves' hyperthyroidism. The authors amplified TCR beta CDR3 regions from RNA transcripts. Scientists carried out first-round RT-PCR using HTBI primers and then a second-round multiplex PCR. TCRdb fed the multiplex PCR reads into MiXCR, producing one record per CDR3 protein. In the table there are approximately 480,000 distinct CDR3 sequences, roughly 14% of which are singletons. Sequenced: blood. The receptors stem from a woman in her twenties or thirties with Graves' ophthalmopathy.

This clonotype was detected many times. The rearrangement joins TRBV27 to TRBJ2-6; maybe TRBD1 (6 bases). With 6 bases removed from V and 0 bases from J, the gap between germline ends came to 18 bases. CDR3 size: 18 residues. Germline V gives CDR1 MNHEY, CDR2 SMNVEV (reference sequence). The CDR3 is CASSLSGHASSGANVLTF. The CDR3 DNA follows: TGTGCCAGCAGCCTCTCGGGACACGCAAGCTCTGGGGCCAACGTCCTGACTTTC.

This clonotype was observed once. One junction end disagrees with the germline gene, perhaps due to a read error. The V and J genes are TRBV10-3 and TRBJ1-5; D may be TRBD1 (5 bases). CDR3 length equals 13 residues. Germline assignment: CDR1 ENHRY and CDR2 SYGVKD. The CDR3 region is CAIGGRKDQPQHF. The CDR3 coding sequence is TGTGCCATCGGGGGACGAAAAGATCAGCCTCAGCATTTT.

This clonotype was detected many times. The chain links TRBV2 to TRBJ1-2; no definite D call. Germline V gene sequence: CDR1 SNHLY, CDR2 FYNNEI. The CDR3 covers 14 residues. V was trimmed by 1 base and J by 3 bases, leaving 9 bases between them. CDR3 sequence reads: CASSEETAYYGYTF. The CDR3, as DNA: TGTGCCAGCAGTGAAGAAACGGCTTACTATGGCTACACCTTC.

This clonotype was detected many times. The chain joins TRBV7-8 to TRBJ1-1; D gene unclear. The CDR3 covers 12 residues. The germline gives CDR1 SGHVS, CDR2 FQNEAQ. Trimming stripped 5 bases from V and 8 bases from J, with 12 bases between. DNA of the CDR3: TGTGCCAGCAGCCTACCGCGCCAAGAAGCTTTCTTT. This translates into CASSLPRQEAFF.

This clonotype was recorded many times. The chain is built from TRBV20-1 and TRBJ2-7, with 8 bases fitting TRBD2. Germline V gives CDR1 DFQATT, CDR2 SNEGSKA (reference sequence). Losses at the gene ends were 6 bases for V and 5 bases for J; bases not matched to a gene: 15. CDR3 length: 15 residues. CDR3: CSAPRSAGGGDEQYF. The CDR3 DNA sequence: TGCAGTGCCCCCCGTTCCGCGGGAGGTGGTGACGAGCAGTACTTC.

This sequence joins TRBV27 and TRBJ2-2; D tentatively fits TRBD1 or TRBD2 (5 bases each). The ends were cut back, 5 bases at V and 0 bases at J, with 13 bases in the middle. This CDR3 has 16 residues. CDR1 is MNHEY and CDR2 is SMNVEV in the germline V gene (reference sequence). CDR3 nucleotides: TGTGCCAGCAGTACACCGGGACGGGCGAACACCGGGGAGCTGTTTTTT. Translated: CASSTPGRANTGELFF.

This clonotype was seen at least ten times. The V call is TRBV6-5, the J call TRBJ2-7; tentative D call: TRBD1 (5 bases). The V and J ends lost 4 bases and 9 bases respectively, with 10 bases between them. Germline CDR1 MNHEY, CDR2 SVGAGI. This CDR3 region has 11 residues. The CDR3 DNA is TGTGCCAGCAGTTCCCGTAGGGGGCAGTACTTC. It codes for CASSSRRGQYF.

CDR3 loop: CASSYFDTVNSPLHF. For the CDR3, the DNA is TGTGCCAGCAGTTACTTCGACACCGTGAATTCACCCCTCCACTTT. The chain combines TRBV6-5 with TRBJ1-6, with D hard to call. Germline V gene sequence: CDR1 MNHEY, CDR2 SVGAGI. The V end was cut by 1 base, the J end by 7 bases, with 11 bases between. The CDR3 is 15 residues long.

This clonotype was observed many times. The chain carries TRBV12-3 or TRBV12-4 and TRBJ1-5; D is possibly TRBD1 (5 bases). There are 20 residues in the CDR3. Trimming took 3 bases from V and 3 from J, leaving 27 bases between them. This CDR3 reads CASSLGRVGTLLNLNQPQHF. CDR3 sequence (DNA): TGTGCCAGCAGTTTGGGGAGGGTCGGGACCCTCCTAAACCTCAATCAGCCCCAGCATTTT.

There are many counts of this clonotype. The chain's CDR3 is CSGSGGLNYGYTF. The CDR3 nucleotides are TGCAGTGGCTCAGGGGGCTTAAACTATGGCTACACCTTC. The J gene is TRBJ1-2, the V gene TRBV20-1, with TRBD1 matching 8 bases. V gave up 7 bases and J gave up 2 bases; unmatched junction bases: 6. The length of the CDR3 is 13 residues. From germline, CDR1 is DFQATT and CDR2 SNEGSKA (reference sequence).

This clonotype was seen ten or more times. This sequence joins TRBV28 and TRBJ2-7, with 8 bases that match TRBD2. Germline V CDR1 and CDR2: MDHEN, SYDVKM. This CDR3 has 16 residues. V was pared by 3 bases and J by 3 bases, with 10 bases of the junction left unmatched. As DNA, the CDR3 is TGTGCCAGCAGTTTCGGCCCAGCGGGGGCCCGCTACGAGCAGTACTTC. Translation: CASSFGPAGARYEQYF.

Many counts were recorded for this clonotype. The CDR3 DNA reads as TGTGCCAGTAGTACTTCCTGGGCTACTGAAGCTTTCTTT. Amino acids: CASSTSWATEAFF. This chain joins TRBV19 and TRBJ1-1; D is undetermined. Looked up from germline, CDR1 is LNHDA and CDR2 is SQIVND (reference sequence). CDR3 size: 13 residues. Trimming took off 4 bases at V and 5 bases at J, with 11 bases between the two ends.

This rearrangement joins TRBV11-2 to TRBJ1-2, with 8 bases identical to TRBD1. The CDR3 contains 16 residues. J lost 3 bases, V lost 7 bases, and 13 bases had no gene match. Germline-derived CDR1 and CDR2 are SGHAT and FQNNGV. The CDR3 region is CASTLGRQGFDYGYTF. The CDR3 DNA sequence: TGTGCCAGCACCCTCGGTCGACAGGGGTTCGACTATGGCTACACCTTC.

This clonotype showed up many times. The rearrangement joins TRBV5-1 to TRBJ1-1; D is possibly TRBD1 (5 bases). The V and J ends lost 4 bases and 4 bases respectively, with 14 bases between them. This CDR3 has 14 residues. Germline V gene lookup returns CDR1 SGHRS and CDR2 YFSETQ. The chain's CDR3 is CASSTEVGGTEAFF. The DNA of the CDR3 is TGCGCCAGCAGCACTGAGGTGGGGGGCACTGAAGCTTTCTTT.

The table lists this clonotype with many counts. The chain recombines TRBV9 with TRBJ1-1; unclear D gene. The CDR3 is 13 residues long. Germline CDR1 reads SGDLS; CDR2 reads YYNGEE. The V end lost 4 bases, the J end lost 5 bases, and 12 bases lay between the germline ends. The CDR3 coding sequence is TGTGCCAGCAGCCCTTATAGAGGGACTGAAGCTTTCTTT. Translated, it gives CASSPYRGTEAFF.

This clonotype was seen ten or more times. This chain joins TRBV28 and TRBJ2-6; no clear D gene. This CDR3 region has 15 residues. Germline CDR1 reads MDHEN; CDR2 reads SYDVKM. Deletions cut 4 bases from V and 0 bases from J, with 7 bases between. The CDR3 here is CASSSHNSGANVLTF. CDR3 nucleotides: TGTGCCAGCAGTTCTCATAACTCTGGGGCCAACGTCCTGACTTTC.

This clonotype was seen repeatedly, ten times or more. The gene calls are TRBV15 and TRBJ1-6, with 9 bases lining up with TRBD1. With V trimmed by 6 bases and J by 8 bases, 5 bases remained unmatched. The CDR3 consists of 14 residues. CDR1 is LNHNV and CDR2 is YYDKDF in the germline V gene (reference sequence). This chain's CDR3 is CATSAGQGYSPLHF. CDR3 nucleotide sequence: TGTGCCACCAGTGCGGGACAGGGATATTCACCCCTCCACTTT.

This clonotype appeared many times. The chain couples TRBV5-1 to TRBJ2-2, with no clear D. Germline V lookup: CDR1 SGHRS, CDR2 YFSETQ. CDR3 length: 15 residues. V lost 0 bases and J lost 1, with 7 bases in between. The CDR3 loop reads CASSLDGQNTGELFF. CDR3 coding DNA: TGCGCCAGCAGCTTGGACGGTCAGAACACCGGGGAGCTGTTTTTT.

This clonotype was seen many times. The V gene is TRBV2, the J gene TRBJ1-2; perhaps TRBD1 as D (5 bases). Trimming shortened V by 5 bases and J by 4 bases, and 11 bases separated the two germline ends. This CDR3 comprises 13 residues. Germline lookup yields CDR1 SNHLY and CDR2 FYNNEI. CDR3 coding DNA: TGTGCCAGCAGTAAGGACGGGGCCTATGGCTACACCTTC. Translation gives CASSKDGAYGYTF. Complete variable domain (other parts from reference TRBV2 and TRBJ1-2): EPEVTQTPSHQVTQMGQEVILRCVPISNHLYFYWYRQILGQKVEFLVSFYNNEISEKSEIFDDQFSVERPDGSNFTLKIRSTKLEDSAMYFCASSKDGAYGYTFGSGTRLTVV.

This rearrangement joins TRBV12-3 or TRBV12-4 to TRBJ2-5, with D possibly being TRBD2 (6 bases). V shed 7 bases and J shed 7 bases, with 25 bases lying between them. This CDR3 comprises 16 residues. The CDR3 nucleotides read TGTGCCAGCAAACGGGCGGGACCCTTTGTGGGGTGGACCCAGTACTTC. Its translation: CASKRAGPFVGWTQYF.

This clonotype has at least ten counts. The genes are TRBV12-3 or TRBV12-4 and TRBJ2-7; TRBD2 is a possible D gene (6 bases). V dropped 3 bases and J dropped 4 bases, with 16 bases sitting between them. The CDR3 totals 15 residues. DNA of the CDR3: TGTGCCAGCAGTTTCAGTGCGGGGCTGAGGTACGAGCAGTACTTC. Translated: CASSFSAGLRYEQYF.

This clonotype appeared many times. The chain uses TRBV7-4 and TRBJ1-1; D is possibly TRBD1 (6 bases). The ends were cut back, 5 bases at V and 1 base at J, with 14 bases in the middle. Germline V CDR1 and CDR2: SGHVT, SQSDAQ. The CDR3 is 15 residues long. Here the CDR3 DNA reads TGTGCCAGCAGCCGACCGGGGGGCAGGAACACTGAAGCTTTCTTT. Translated, it gives CASSRPGGRNTEAFF.

This clonotype appeared many times. The chain uses TRBV10-3 and TRBJ1-1, with D possibly being TRBD1 (5 bases). CDR1 is ENHRY, CDR2 SYGVKD, per germline. The CDR3 runs 14 residues. V lost 6 bases and J lost 1, with 12 bases in between. In nucleotides, the CDR3 is TGTGCCATCAGACGGGACGGCAGGAACACTGAAGCTTTCTTT. Translating it yields CAIRRDGRNTEAFF.

Regarding this clonotype: The junction shows a germline mismatch at one end, possibly a read error. The V call is TRBV5-1, the J call TRBJ1-5; D may be TRBD1 (6 bases). This CDR3 has 19 residues. Germline V gives CDR1 SGHRS, CDR2 YFSETQ. In DNA, the CDR3 is TGCGCCAGCAGTTTGGACCCTCTCGAGGACAGTCTCTACAATCAGCCCCAGCATTTT. Translated, it gives CASSLDPLEDSLYNQPQHF.